Following are 26 T cell receptor beta chains from one sample sequenced in a study of cytomegalovirus exposure and HLA in healthy donors. 13 Jbeta primers and 60 Vbeta primers were used for the PCR. The method was immunoSEQ multiplex PCR; TCRdb's version includes in-frame clones alone and lacks a portion of them. The sample lists more than 90,000 clones; around three quarters were seen once. Sequencing was performed on PBMCs. Receptor source: a man in his forties or fifties in good health and CMV-seropositive.

The chain is built from TRBV27 and TRBJ2-7, with D perhaps matching TRBD1 (5 bases). Germline V gives CDR1 MNHEY, CDR2 SMNVEV (reference sequence). This CDR3 region has 14 residues. Trimming removed 3 bases at V and 1 base at J, with 10 bases between. CDR3 sequence: CASSLTDASYEQYF. The CDR3 nucleotides are TGTGCCAGCAGTTTGACAGACGCATCCTACGAGCAGTACTTC.

The chain has TRBV5-1 and TRBJ2-5, with TRBD2 matching over 7 bases. V trimming: 0 bases; J trimming: 2 bases; junction bases outside the gene matches: 10. CDR3 length equals 17 residues. Germline CDR1 reads SGHRS; CDR2 reads YFSETQ. CDR3 residues: CASSLAVLGREQETQYF. As DNA, the CDR3 is TGCGCCAGCAGCTTGGCTGTTCTGGGGAGGGAACAAGAGACCCAGTACTTC.

The genes are TRBV5-1 and TRBJ2-5; 7 nucleotides agree with TRBD2. Germline CDR1 SGHRS, CDR2 YFSETQ. The CDR3 spans 17 residues. Germline trimming cut 4 bases from V and 6 bases from J; bases unmatched to any gene: 18. The CDR3 loop is CASSPGRGLYARKTQYF. In nucleotides, the CDR3 is TGCGCCAGCAGCCCAGGGAGGGGATTATATGCGAGGAAGACCCAGTACTTC. The full variable domain, completed using reference TRBV5-1 and TRBJ2-5, is KAGVTQTPRYLIKTRGQQVTLSCSPISGHRSVSWYQQTPGQGLQFLFEYFSETQRNKGNFPGRFSGRQFSNSRSEMNVSTLELGDSALYLCASSPGRGLYARKTQYFGPGTRLLVL.

This chain uses TRBV6-5 with TRBJ2-7; D is unclear. CDR3 length equals 15 residues. V shed 5 bases and J shed 4 bases, with 18 bases lying between them. The germline gives CDR1 MNHEY, CDR2 SVGAGI. The CDR3 spells CASSPDFPDPYEQYF. In DNA form, the CDR3 reads TGTGCCAGCAGTCCTGATTTCCCAGATCCATACGAGCAGTACTTC.

This chain links TRBV11-2 with TRBJ2-1, with a possible D match to TRBD2 (5 bases). The germline gives CDR1 SGHAT, CDR2 FQNNGV. V gave up 4 bases and J gave up 3 bases, with 10 bases separating them. CDR3 size: 14 residues. The DNA of the CDR3 is TGTGCCAGCAGCTCCTCCGGGATCTACAATGAGCAGTTCTTC. Protein: CASSSSGIYNEQFF. The complete variable domain, with remaining parts taken from reference TRBV11-2 and TRBJ2-1, reads EAGVAQSPRYKIIEKRQSVAFWCNPISGHATLYWYQQILGQGPKLLIQFQNNGVVDDSQLPKDRFSAERLKGVDSTLKIQPAKLEDSAVYLCASSSSGIYNEQFFGPGTRLTVL.

The V and J genes are TRBV7-2 and TRBJ2-3, with TRBD1 identical over 7 bases. This CDR3 is 16 amino acids long. The V gene end was trimmed by 6 bases and the J gene end by 5 bases; junction bases not matched to a gene: 14. Germline V gene sequence: CDR1 SGHTA, CDR2 FQGNSA. CDR3 nucleotides: TGTGCCAGCAGTCCCCGTGGACAGGAGAAAAGAGATACGCAGTATTTT. Translated: CASSPRGQEKRDTQYF.

CDR3: CSVESRGYGYTF. CDR3 nucleotide sequence: TGCAGCGTTGAGTCCAGGGGCTATGGCTACACCTTC. This rearrangement joins TRBV29-1 to TRBJ1-2; a weak D match, TRBD1 (6 bases). This CDR3 has 12 amino acids. Germline V gene sequence: CDR1 SQVTM, CDR2 ANQGSEA. The V end lost 3 bases, the J end lost 4 bases, and 9 bases lay between the germline ends.

CDR3 in amino acids: CASSIEDRGSTEAFF. CDR3 bases: TGTGCCAGTAGTATCGAGGACAGGGGATCCACTGAAGCTTTCTTT. V gene TRBV19 combines with J gene TRBJ1-1, with 9 bases matching TRBD1. Germline V gene data show CDR1 as LNHDA and CDR2 as SQIVND (reference sequence). V lost 3 bases and J lost 4; bases outside the gene matches: 6. The CDR3 extends over 15 amino acids.

Of note for this clone: This specimen includes other DNA sequences encoding the same CDR3. The rearrangement uses TRBV5-5 and TRBJ1-3; the D gene is possibly TRBD1 (6 bases). CDR3 length: 16 amino acids. V was cut by 0 bases and J by 0 bases, with 10 bases left in between. Germline V gives CDR1 SGHKS, CDR2 YYEKEE (reference sequence). The CDR3 loop is CASSLGQASSGNTIYF. The CDR3, as DNA: TGTGCCAGCAGCTTGGGACAGGCCAGCTCTGGAAACACCATATATTTT.

The rearrangement links TRBV28 to TRBJ2-3, with 10 bases that match TRBD2. From germline, CDR1 is MDHEN and CDR2 SYDVKM. The V segment lost 3 bases and the J segment 2 bases; nucleotides outside the gene matches: 8. The CDR3 length is 17 residues. The CDR3 region is CASSLYGLAGDTDTQYF. The DNA of the CDR3 is TGTGCCAGCAGTTTGTATGGTCTAGCGGGGGACACAGATACGCAGTATTTT.

The chain combines TRBV19 with TRBJ1-5; no firm D call. CDR3 length: 15 residues. Germline-derived CDR1 and CDR2 are LNHDA and SQIVND (reference sequence). V lost 3 bases to trimming and J lost 3 bases, with 12 bases between them. The CDR3 spells CASSIMLGSNQPQHF. The CDR3, as DNA: TGTGCCAGTAGTATCATGTTGGGCTCCAATCAGCCCCAGCATTTT. Variable domain in full (rest from reference TRBV19 and TRBJ1-5): DGGITQSPKYLFRKEGQNVTLSCEQNLNHDAMYWYRQDPGQGLRLIYYSQIVNDFQKGDIAEGYSVSREKKESFPLTVTSAQKNPTAFYLCASSIMLGSNQPQHFGDGTRLSIL.

The chain recombines TRBV19 with TRBJ2-1; a possible D gene is TRBD1 (6 bases). Trimming cost V 9 bases and J 6 bases, with 21 bases left between them. This CDR3 is built from 15 residues. Per germline, CDR1 LNHDA and CDR2 SQIVND (reference sequence). CDR3 sequence (DNA): TGTGCCAGCTCCACCCAATGGGGGCCTATCAATGAGCAGTTCTTC. It codes for CASSTQWGPINEQFF. The full variable domain, its missing parts supplied by reference TRBV19 and TRBJ2-1, is DGGITQSPKYLFRKEGQNVTLSCEQNLNHDAMYWYRQDPGQGLRLIYYSQIVNDFQKGDIAEGYSVSREKKESFPLTVTSAQKNPTAFYLCASSTQWGPINEQFFGPGTRLTVL.

This chain links TRBV5-1 with TRBJ2-7; 10 positions agree with TRBD1. Unmatched junction bases numbered 10, after V lost 4 bases and J lost 3 bases. This CDR3 is 16 amino acids long. The germline V gene has CDR1 SGHRS and CDR2 YFSETQ. The CDR3 loop is CASSAAGTGVRYEQYF. The CDR3, as DNA: TGCGCCAGCAGCGCAGCCGGGACAGGGGTCCGCTACGAGCAGTACTTC.

This chain uses TRBV18 with TRBJ2-2; D not certain. With the DNA end fitting TRBJ1-3 better, the J assignment may be wrong. Germline CDR1 is KGHSH and CDR2 is LQKENI. The CDR3 extends over 16 amino acids. CDR3 nucleotide sequence: TGTGCCAGCTCACCACCGTGGGCAGGCTCTGGAAACACCATATATTTT. Protein: CASSPPWAGSGNTIYF.

There are a few counts of this clone. In DNA, the CDR3 is TGTGCCAGCAGCTTAGAGGGGAACGAGCAGTACTTC. It codes for CASSLEGNEQYF. This chain uses TRBV7-9 with TRBJ2-7, with D perhaps matching TRBD1 (5 bases). This CDR3 has 12 residues. The ends were cut back, 1 base at V and 5 bases at J, with 6 bases in the middle. Germline loops: CDR1 SEHNR, CDR2 FQNEAQ (reference sequence).

The gene calls are TRBV2 and TRBJ1-6, with no clear D. V was clipped by 4 bases and J by 0 bases, with 7 bases between them. The CDR3 has 15 amino acids. Germline CDR1 reads SNHLY; CDR2 reads FYNNEI. The CDR3 sequence: CASSVESSYNSPLHF. CDR3 nucleotide sequence: TGTGCCAGCAGTGTAGAGAGCTCCTATAATTCACCCCTCCACTTT.

The chain combines TRBV29-1 with TRBJ2-7; tentatively, D is TRBD2 (5 bases). This CDR3 has 13 residues. Germline CDR1 and CDR2: SQVTM and ANQGSEA. With 4 bases removed from V and 2 bases from J, the gap between germline ends came to 12 bases. CDR3 sequence reads: CSVGRVEPYEQYF. The CDR3, as DNA: TGCAGCGTTGGGCGGGTAGAGCCCTACGAGCAGTACTTC.

This sequence joins TRBV5-1 and TRBJ1-2, with TRBD1 identical over 11 bases. CDR3 length equals 15 residues. Germline V gives CDR1 SGHRS, CDR2 YFSETQ. With 4 bases clipped from V and 6 bases from J, the junction kept 8 bases outside the gene matches. CDR3 residues: CASSNGQGARDGYTF. CDR3 DNA sequence: TGCGCCAGCAGCAACGGACAGGGGGCGCGGGATGGCTACACCTTC.

In regard to this clone: A read error may produce the germline difference seen at one junction end. The identical CDR3 is also encoded by other nucleotide sequences in the sample. This sequence joins TRBV6-5 and TRBJ1-6, with D possibly TRBD1 on 5 matching bases. CDR3 length: 14 residues. Germline CDR1 MNHEY, CDR2 SVGAGI. CDR3 nucleotides: TGTGCCAGCAGTTACCAGGGACTCAATTCCCCCCTCCACTTT. It specifies CASSYQGLNSPLHF.

This clone has a handful of counts. The rearrangement joins TRBV5-1 to TRBJ2-1; TRBD2 agrees at 12 bases. The CDR3 runs to 16 residues. Germline V lookup: CDR1 SGHRS, CDR2 YFSETQ. Losses at the gene ends were 3 bases for V and 2 bases for J; bases not matched to a gene: 3. The CDR3 loop is CASSSWTSGTYNEQFF. As DNA, the CDR3 is TGCGCCAGCAGCTCTTGGACTAGCGGGACCTACAATGAGCAGTTCTTC.

This rearrangement joins TRBV25-1 to TRBJ2-3; 10 nucleotides match TRBD2. CDR1 is MGHDK, CDR2 SYGVNS, per germline. Trimming removed 4 bases from V and 4 bases from J; junction bases left unmatched: 5. The CDR3 extends over 15 amino acids. The CDR3 here is CASSGPSGSADTQYF. The CDR3 DNA reads as TGTGCCAGCAGTGGCCCTAGCGGGAGTGCAGATACGCAGTATTTT.

The V and J genes are TRBV28 and TRBJ1-1, with D perhaps TRBD1 (6 bases). V was clipped by 5 bases and J by 4 bases, with 14 bases between them. The CDR3 sequence is 14 residues long. Per germline, CDR1 MDHEN and CDR2 SYDVKM. The CDR3 nucleotides read TGTGCCAGCAGTCCAGGGGACGGCGGCACTGAAGCTTTCTTT. Protein: CASSPGDGGTEAFF.

The chain combines TRBV5-1 with TRBJ2-5; 7 nucleotides line up with TRBD2. J lost 5 bases, V lost 5 bases, and 9 bases had no gene match. The V gene's germline CDR1 is SGHRS and CDR2 YFSETQ. The CDR3 runs to 14 residues. CDR3 sequence reads: CASRGNGGTETQYF. The CDR3 DNA reads TGCGCCAGCAGGGGCAACGGGGGGACGGAGACCCAGTACTTC.

The chain couples TRBV7-8 to TRBJ1-2; no clear D. V was trimmed by 3 bases and J by 8 bases, leaving 19 bases between them. Germline V gives CDR1 SGHVS, CDR2 FQNEAQ. The CDR3 has 15 amino acids. The CDR3 region has the DNA TGTGCCAGCAGCTTGGCGACTACCTCCCCCGGGGGCTACACCTTC. This encodes CASSLATTSPGGYTF.

V usage is TRBV11-2 and J usage is TRBJ2-5; D is unresolved. Germline loops: CDR1 SGHAT, CDR2 FQNNGV. V dropped 5 bases and J dropped 3 bases, with 10 bases sitting between them. The CDR3 is 13 amino acids. CDR3 nucleotide sequence: TGTGCCAGCAGCCCCAATCGGGAAGAGACCCAGTACTTC. The encoded protein is CASSPNREETQYF.

The chain is built from TRBV7-2 and TRBJ1-2; 9 nucleotides line up with TRBD1. Unmatched junction bases numbered 15, after V lost 5 bases and J lost 8 bases. Germline CDR1 SGHTA, CDR2 FQGNSA. The CDR3 is made up of 16 amino acids. CDR3 coding DNA: TGTGCCAGCAGCCCCCTCCCGACAGGGGGACGCAGGGGCTACACCTTC. Translated, it gives CASSPLPTGGRRGYTF.